This T cell receptor beta chain was sequenced for a study of blood T cell repertoires in COVID-19. Study-level information: Specimens from acute and convalescent COVID-19 originated in the United States, Italy and Spain. Sources were T cells, B-cell-depleted T cells, or PBMCs; the material itself was cDNA or gDNA.

Authors' analysis steps: Counts of nucleated cells, estimated from reference gene primer amplification, were obtained. Assay used: immunoSEQ multiplex PCR; TCRdb lists only in-frame clones, some missing. That table is the source of V, J and clone size, and D and trimming were worked out from the DNA. Altogether around 450,000 clones are present, 80% to 90% being singletons, with the ten largest covering roughly 4.3%. This CDR3 contains 16 residues. Germline V CDR1 and CDR2: MNHNS, SASEGT. J was trimmed by 3 bases and V by 1 base; bases with no gene match: 4. Sequenced input: peripheral blood. This clonotype was obtained from a woman in her 30s with acute or convalescent COVID-19. The chain combines TRBV6-1 with TRBJ2-2; 8 bases line up with TRBD1. CDR3 coding DNA: TGTGCCAGCAGTGAAGGGACAGGGATCTACACCGGGGAGCTGTTTTTT. It specifies CASSEGTGIYTGELFF.